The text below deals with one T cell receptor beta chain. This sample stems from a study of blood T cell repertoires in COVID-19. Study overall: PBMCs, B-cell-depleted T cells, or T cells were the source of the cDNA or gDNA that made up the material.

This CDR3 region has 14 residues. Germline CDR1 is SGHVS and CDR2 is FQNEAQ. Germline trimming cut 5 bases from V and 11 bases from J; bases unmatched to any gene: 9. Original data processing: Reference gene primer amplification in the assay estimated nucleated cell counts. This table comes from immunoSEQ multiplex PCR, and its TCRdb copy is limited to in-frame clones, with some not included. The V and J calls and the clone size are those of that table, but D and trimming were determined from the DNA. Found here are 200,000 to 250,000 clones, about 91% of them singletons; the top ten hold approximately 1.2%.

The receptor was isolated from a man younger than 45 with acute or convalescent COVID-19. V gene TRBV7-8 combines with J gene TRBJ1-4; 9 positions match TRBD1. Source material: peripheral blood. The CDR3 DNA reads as TGTGCCAGCAGCAACCCTCGGGACAGGGAGAAACTGTTTTTT. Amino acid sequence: CASSNPRDREKLFF.